This TCR beta chain emerged from a study of blood T cell repertoires in COVID-19. Study information: The United States, Italy and Spain provided the acute and convalescent COVID-19 samples. PBMCs, B-cell-depleted T cells, or T cells provided the cDNA or gDNA that made up the material.

In the authors' methods: Amplification of reference gene primers provided the estimated nucleated cell counts. Here immunoSEQ multiplex PCR was the method, and the copy in TCRdb shows in-frame clones only, minus some. The D gene and trimming were derived from the DNA, and the V and J assignments and clone size from that table. This sample has about 200,000 clones, with approximately 80% found just once. The Seattle patients, enrolled during active infection, were followed longitudinally. V was clipped by 8 bases and J by 5 bases, with 10 bases between them. The germline gives CDR1 MNHEY, CDR2 SVGAGI. The CDR3 covers 12 residues.

Sequencing was done on a sample of peripheral blood. The chain employs TRBV6-5 and TRBJ1-5; unclear D gene. This TCR derives from a man aged 55-75 years with COVID-19, enrolled during active disease. The CDR3 is CASASFDQPQHF. CDR3 coding DNA: TGTGCCAGCGCGTCCTTCGATCAGCCCCAGCATTTT.